This TCR beta chain was profiled in a study of blood T cell repertoires in COVID-19. Study-wide context: The study drew acute and convalescent COVID-19 samples from the United States, Italy and Spain.

This CDR3 spans 15 amino acids. V was pared by 4 bases and J by 10 bases, with 17 bases between. TCRdb's table, derived via immunoSEQ multiplex PCR, lists solely in-frame clones and lacks some. This sample has more than 70,000 clones, with 89% found just once. This clonotype originated in a man aged 50-60 years with acute or convalescent COVID-19. The source material was peripheral blood. This sequence joins TRBV23-1 and TRBJ1-6; maybe TRBD1 (5 bases). TRBV23-1 is known as an ORF, though its function is uncertain. The DNA for the CDR3 is TGCGCCAGCAGTCCCCCCGGAGGGGCAGAGTCACCCCTCCACTTT. It translates to CASSPPGGAESPLHF.